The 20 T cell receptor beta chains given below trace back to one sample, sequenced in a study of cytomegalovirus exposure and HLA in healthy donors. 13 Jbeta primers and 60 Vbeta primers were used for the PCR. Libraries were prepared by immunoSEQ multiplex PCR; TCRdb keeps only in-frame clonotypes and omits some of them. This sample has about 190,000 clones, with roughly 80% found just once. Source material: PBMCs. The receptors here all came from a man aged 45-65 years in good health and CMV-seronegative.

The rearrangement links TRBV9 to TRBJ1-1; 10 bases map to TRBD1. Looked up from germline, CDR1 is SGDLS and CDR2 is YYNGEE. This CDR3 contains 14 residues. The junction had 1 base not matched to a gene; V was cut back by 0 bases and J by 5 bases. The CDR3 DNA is TGTGCCAGCAGCGTAGTGGACAGGGGGACTGAAGCTTTCTTT. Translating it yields CASSVVDRGTEAFF. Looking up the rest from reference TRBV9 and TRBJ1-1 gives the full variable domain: DSGVTQTPKHLITATGQRVTLRCSPRSGDLSVYWYQQSLDQGLQFLIQYYNGEERAKGNILERFSAQQFPDLHSELNLSSLELGDSALYFCASSVVDRGTEAFFGQGTRLTVV.

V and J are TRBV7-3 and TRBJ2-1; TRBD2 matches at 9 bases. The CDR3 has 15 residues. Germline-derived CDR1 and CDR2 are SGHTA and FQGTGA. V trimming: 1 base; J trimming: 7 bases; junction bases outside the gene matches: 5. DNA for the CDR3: TGTGCCAGCAGCTTAAGCCTAGCGGGACAGAATGAGCAGTTCTTC. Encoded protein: CASSLSLAGQNEQFF.

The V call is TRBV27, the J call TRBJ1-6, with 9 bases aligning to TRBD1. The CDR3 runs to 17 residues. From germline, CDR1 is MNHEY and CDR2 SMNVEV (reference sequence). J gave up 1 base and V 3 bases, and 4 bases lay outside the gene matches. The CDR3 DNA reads TGTGCCAGCAGTTTCGGGGACAGGGTGTCCTATAATTCACCCCTCCACTTT. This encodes CASSFGDRVSYNSPLHF.

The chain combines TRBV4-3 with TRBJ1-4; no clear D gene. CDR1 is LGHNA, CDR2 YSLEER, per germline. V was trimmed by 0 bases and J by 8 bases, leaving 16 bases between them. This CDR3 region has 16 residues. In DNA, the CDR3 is TGCGCCAGCAGCCAAGATGTTAACGCCGCGGGGGAAAAACTGTTTTTT. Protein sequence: CASSQDVNAAGEKLFF.

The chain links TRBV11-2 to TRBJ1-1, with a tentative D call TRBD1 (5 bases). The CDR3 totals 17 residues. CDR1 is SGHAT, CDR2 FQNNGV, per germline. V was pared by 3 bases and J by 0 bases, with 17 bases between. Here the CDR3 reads CASSLRGGGVLNTEAFF. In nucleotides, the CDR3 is TGTGCCAGCAGCTTGAGAGGAGGAGGGGTCCTGAACACTGAAGCTTTCTTT.

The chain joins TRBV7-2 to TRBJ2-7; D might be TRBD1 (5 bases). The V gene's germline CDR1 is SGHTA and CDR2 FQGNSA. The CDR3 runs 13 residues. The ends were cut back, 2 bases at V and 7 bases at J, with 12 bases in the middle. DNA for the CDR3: TGTGCCAGCAGCTTAACAGGAGAAGGAGAGCAGTACTTC. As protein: CASSLTGEGEQYF.

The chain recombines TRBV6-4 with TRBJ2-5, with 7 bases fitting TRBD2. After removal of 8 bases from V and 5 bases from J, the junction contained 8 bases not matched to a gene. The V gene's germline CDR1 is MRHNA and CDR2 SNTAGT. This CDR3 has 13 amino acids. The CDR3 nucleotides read TGTGCCAGCCCAGAGTCAGCGGGGGAGACCCAGTACTTC. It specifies CASPESAGETQYF.

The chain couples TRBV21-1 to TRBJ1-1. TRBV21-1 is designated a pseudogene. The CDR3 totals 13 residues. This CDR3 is CASPRAGNTEAFF. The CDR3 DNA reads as TGTGCCAGCCCAAGGGCGGGGAACACTGAAGCTTTCTTT.

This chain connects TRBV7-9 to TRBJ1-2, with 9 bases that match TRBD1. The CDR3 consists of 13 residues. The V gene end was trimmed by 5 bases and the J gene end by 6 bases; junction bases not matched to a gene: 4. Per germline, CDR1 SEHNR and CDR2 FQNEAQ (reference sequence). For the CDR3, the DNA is TGTGCCAGCAGCGTAACAGGGGGCGATGGCTACACCTTC. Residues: CASSVTGGDGYTF.

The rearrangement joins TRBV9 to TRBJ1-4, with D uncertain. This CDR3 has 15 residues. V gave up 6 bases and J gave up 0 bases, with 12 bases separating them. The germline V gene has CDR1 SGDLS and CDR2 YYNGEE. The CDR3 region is CASTPEPATNEKLFF. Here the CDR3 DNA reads TGTGCCAGCACCCCCGAGCCTGCAACTAATGAAAAACTGTTTTTT.

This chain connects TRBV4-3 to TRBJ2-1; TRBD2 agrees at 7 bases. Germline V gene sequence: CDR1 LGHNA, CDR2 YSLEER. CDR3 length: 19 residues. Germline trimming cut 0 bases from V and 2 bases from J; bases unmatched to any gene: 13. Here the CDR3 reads CASSQEWGGVTETYNEQFF. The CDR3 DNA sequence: TGCGCCAGCAGCCAAGAATGGGGGGGGGTAACAGAGACCTACAATGAGCAGTTCTTC.

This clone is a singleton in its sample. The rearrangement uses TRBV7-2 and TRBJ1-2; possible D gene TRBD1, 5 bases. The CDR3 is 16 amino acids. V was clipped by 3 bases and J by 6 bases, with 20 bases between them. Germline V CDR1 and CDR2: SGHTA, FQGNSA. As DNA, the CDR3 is TGTGCCAGCAGCTTCTCCCCCCAGGGTATCCCGGATGGCTACACCTTC. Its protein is CASSFSPQGIPDGYTF. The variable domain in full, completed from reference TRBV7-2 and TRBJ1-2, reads GAGVSQSPSNKVTEKGKDVELRCDPISGHTALYWYRQSLGQGLEFLIYFQGNSAPDKSGLPSDRFSAERTGGSVSTLTIQRTQQEDSAVYLCASSFSPQGIPDGYTFGSGTRLTVV.

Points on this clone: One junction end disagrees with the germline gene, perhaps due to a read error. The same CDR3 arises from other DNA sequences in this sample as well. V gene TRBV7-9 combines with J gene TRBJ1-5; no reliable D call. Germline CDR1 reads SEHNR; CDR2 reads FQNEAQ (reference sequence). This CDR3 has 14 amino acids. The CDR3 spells CASSSGGGNQPQHF. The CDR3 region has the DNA TGTGCCAGCAGCTCCGGTGGAGGCAATCAGCCCCAACATTTT. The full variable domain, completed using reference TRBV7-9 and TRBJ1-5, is DTGVSQNPRHKITKRGQNVTFRCDPISEHNRLYWYRQTLGQGPEFLTYFQNEAQLEKSRLLSDRFSAERPKGSFSTLEIQRTEQGDSAMYLCASSSGGGNQPQHFGDGTRLSIL.

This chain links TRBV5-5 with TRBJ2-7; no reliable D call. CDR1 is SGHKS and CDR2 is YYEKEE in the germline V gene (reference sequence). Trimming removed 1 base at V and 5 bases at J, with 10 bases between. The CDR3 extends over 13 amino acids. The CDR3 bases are TGTGCCAGCAGCTTGACGGTCATCAACGAGCAGTACTTC. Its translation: CASSLTVINEQYF.

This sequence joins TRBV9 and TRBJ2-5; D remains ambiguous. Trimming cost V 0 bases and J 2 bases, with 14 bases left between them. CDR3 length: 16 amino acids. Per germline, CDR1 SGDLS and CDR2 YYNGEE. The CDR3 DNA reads TGTGCCAGCAGCGTAGGTCAGGCTAACGATCAAGAGACCCAGTACTTC. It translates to CASSVGQANDQETQYF.

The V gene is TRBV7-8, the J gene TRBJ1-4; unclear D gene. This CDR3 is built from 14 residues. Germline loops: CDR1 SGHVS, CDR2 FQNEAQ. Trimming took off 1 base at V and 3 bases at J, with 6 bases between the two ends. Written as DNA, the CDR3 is TGTGCCAGCAGCTTAGAGGACTCTAATGAAAAACTGTTTTTT. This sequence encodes CASSLEDSNEKLFF.

The CDR3 DNA is TGTGCCAGCAGCTTACTGACTTTGAACACCGGGGAGCTGTTTTTT. Protein sequence: CASSLLTLNTGELFF. V and J are TRBV7-2 and TRBJ2-2, with unresolved D. V was trimmed by 2 bases and J by 1 base, leaving 8 bases between them. The V gene's germline CDR1 is SGHTA and CDR2 FQGNSA. CDR3 length: 15 residues.

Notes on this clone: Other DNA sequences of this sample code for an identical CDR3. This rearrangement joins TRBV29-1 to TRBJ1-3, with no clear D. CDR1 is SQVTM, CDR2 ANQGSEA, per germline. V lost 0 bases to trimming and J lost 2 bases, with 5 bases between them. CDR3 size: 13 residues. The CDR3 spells CSVEEGAGNTIYF. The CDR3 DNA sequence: TGCAGCGTTGAAGAGGGAGCTGGAAACACCATATATTTT. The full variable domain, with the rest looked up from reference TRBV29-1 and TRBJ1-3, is SAVISQKPSRDICQRGTSLTIQCQVDSQVTMMFWYRQQPGQSLTLIATANQGSEATYESGFVIDKFPISRPNLTFSTLTVSNMSPEDSSIYLCSVEEGAGNTIYFGEGSWLTVV.

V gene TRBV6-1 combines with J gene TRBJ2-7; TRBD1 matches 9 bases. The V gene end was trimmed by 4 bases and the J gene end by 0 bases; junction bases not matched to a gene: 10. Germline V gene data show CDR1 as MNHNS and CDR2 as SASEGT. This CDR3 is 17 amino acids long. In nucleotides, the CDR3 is TGTGCCAGCAGTGGAACGGGACAGGGAAGGGGCTCCTACGAGCAGTACTTC. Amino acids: CASSGTGQGRGSYEQYF.

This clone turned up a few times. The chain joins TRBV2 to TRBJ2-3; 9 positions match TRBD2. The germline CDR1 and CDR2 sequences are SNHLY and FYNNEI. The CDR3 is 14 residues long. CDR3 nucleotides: TGTGCAATCAAAGTATTAGCGGGGGCAGATACGCAGTATTTT. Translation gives CAIKVLAGADTQYF.